This TCR beta chain was profiled in a study of T cells after yellow fever vaccination. Looking at the study overall: Researchers used SMART-Seq v4 Ultra Low Input to prepare fractions that had low cell numbers.

The CDR3 runs 13 residues. CDR1 is MGHRA and CDR2 is YSYEKL in the germline V gene. Trimming cost V 1 base and J 5 bases, with 6 bases left between them. Generation of TCR cDNA used 5'RACE template switching (which added a universal primer site and UMIs). One entry per CDR3 protein results from TCRdb running MiXCR on the 5' RACE reads. The top ten clones hold roughly 21% of a sample with more than 300,000 distinct CDR3 sequences, 4% to 5.5% of them seen once. Many counts were recorded for this clonotype. Its antigen is undetermined. Overall study findings and caveats: There was a small share of clonotypes that showed up in both the CD4 and CD8 compartments.

The TCR originated in a man between 18 and 35 years old who received the YFV17D yellow fever vaccine. The rearrangement links TRBV4-1 to TRBJ2-1; D gene ambiguous. Sequences were derived from PBMCs, sampled 15 days after the yellow fever booster vaccination. This CDR3 is CASSQAMNNEQFF. For the CDR3, the DNA is TGCGCCAGCAGCCAAGCCATGAACAATGAGCAGTTCTTC.